This section outlines one T cell receptor (beta chain) sequence together with its context. Study processing details: Reference gene primer amplification gave nucleated cell count estimates. Assay: immunoSEQ multiplex PCR; the TCRdb copy retains only in-frame clones and omits some. Clone size and V and J calls were adopted from that table, with D and trimming inferred from the DNA. This table holds about 100,000 clones, around 87% found once. The data were taken from a study of blood T cell repertoires in COVID-19. Study-level information: The origin of the acute and convalescent COVID-19 samples was the United States, Italy and Spain. The cDNA or gDNA used as material had been derived from T cells, B-cell-depleted T cells, or PBMCs.

CDR1 is SGHNT, CDR2 YENEEA, per germline. This CDR3 has 16 amino acids. The V gene end was trimmed by 5 bases and the J gene end by 1 base; junction bases not matched to a gene: 7. The chain carries TRBV11-3 and TRBJ2-2; TRBD1 aligns across 7 bases. The origin of this receptor is a woman aged 25 to 39 with acute or convalescent COVID-19. What was sequenced was peripheral blood. The CDR3 DNA reads as TGTGCCAGCAGCACCCCGGACAGGAGGAACACCGGGGAGCTGTTTTTT. Translation: CASSTPDRRNTGELFF.